This TCR beta chain was recovered during a study of T cells in tuberculosis. Overall study results and limits: Active tuberculosis patients had shorter CDR3-alpha; the beta difference was nonsignificant.

Time point meaning: new active TB diagnosis, blood taken before or within 7 days of starting treatment. TCRdb's copy holds only in-frame clones and misses some; the assay was immunoSEQ multiplex PCR. The repertoire holds tens of thousands of clones, with approximately 93% as singletons. Germline V lookup: CDR1 SGHNT, CDR2 YENEEA. V trimming: 6 bases; J trimming: 4 bases; junction bases outside the gene matches: 9. The CDR3 totals 15 residues. This clone was detected once. Its antigen is undetermined. The chain joins TRBV11-3 to TRBJ1-3; 7 bases match TRBD1. The sequence was collected from an adult with tuberculosis. Specimen: PBMCs, collected at tuberculosis diagnosis. The CDR3 DNA sequence: TGTGCCAGCAGTTACAGAGGGGGCTCGGGAAACACCATATATTTT. Protein sequence: CASSYRGGSGNTIYF. Together with reference TRBV11-3 and TRBJ1-3, the CDR3 gives the full variable domain: EAGVVQSPRYKIIEKKQPVAFWCNPISGHNTLYWYLQNLGQGPELLIRYENEEAVDDSQLPKDRFSAERLKGVDSTLKIQPAELGDSAVYLCASSYRGGSGNTIYFGEGSWLTVV.